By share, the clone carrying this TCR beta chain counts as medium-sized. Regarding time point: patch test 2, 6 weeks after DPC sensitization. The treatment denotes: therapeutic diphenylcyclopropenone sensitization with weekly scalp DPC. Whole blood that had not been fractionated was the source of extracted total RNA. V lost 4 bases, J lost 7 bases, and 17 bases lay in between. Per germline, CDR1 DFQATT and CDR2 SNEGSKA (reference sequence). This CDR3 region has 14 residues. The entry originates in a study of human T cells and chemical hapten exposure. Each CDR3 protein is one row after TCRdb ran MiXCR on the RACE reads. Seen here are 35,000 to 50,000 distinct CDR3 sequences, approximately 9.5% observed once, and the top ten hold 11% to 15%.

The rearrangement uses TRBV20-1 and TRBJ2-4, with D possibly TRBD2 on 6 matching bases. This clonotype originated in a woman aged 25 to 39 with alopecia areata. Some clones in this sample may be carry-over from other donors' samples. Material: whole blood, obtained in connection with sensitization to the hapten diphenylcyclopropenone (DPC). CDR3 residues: CSAISGERGNIQYF. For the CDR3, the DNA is TGCAGTGCTATATCGGGGGAGCGTGGGAACATTCAGTACTTC.